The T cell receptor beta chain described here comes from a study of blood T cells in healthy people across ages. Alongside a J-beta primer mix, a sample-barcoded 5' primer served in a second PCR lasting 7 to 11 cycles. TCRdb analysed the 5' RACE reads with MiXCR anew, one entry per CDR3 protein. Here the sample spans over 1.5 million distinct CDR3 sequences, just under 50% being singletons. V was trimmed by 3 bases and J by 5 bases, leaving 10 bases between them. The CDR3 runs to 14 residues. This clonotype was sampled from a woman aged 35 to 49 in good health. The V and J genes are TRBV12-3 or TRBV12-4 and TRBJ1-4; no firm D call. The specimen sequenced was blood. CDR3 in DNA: TGTGCCAGCAGTTTGAAGGGAGGGAATGAAAAACTGTTTTTT. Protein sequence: CASSLKGGNEKLFF.